This T cell receptor beta chain originates from a study of blood T cell repertoires in COVID-19. Study-level background: Acute and convalescent COVID-19 specimens originated in the United States, Italy and Spain. Sources were T cells, B-cell-depleted T cells, or PBMCs; the material itself was cDNA or gDNA.

In the original workflow: Amplification with reference gene primers provided the estimates of nucleated cell counts. Produced via immunoSEQ multiplex PCR; TCRdb's table is partial and in-frame only. V, J and clone size derive from that table, while D and trimming were established from the DNA sequence. The repertoire holds more than 85,000 clones, with about 79% as singletons. Germline V lookup: CDR1 MNHEY, CDR2 SMNVEV (reference sequence). V shed 2 bases and J shed 5 bases, with 7 bases lying between them. The CDR3 is 12 residues long. The sample was peripheral blood. The chain links TRBV27 to TRBJ2-7, with D unclear. This TCR came from a woman between 45 and 65 years old with acute or convalescent COVID-19. The CDR3 region is CASSLRGDEQYF. In DNA form, the CDR3 reads TGTGCCAGCAGTTTAAGAGGAGACGAGCAGTACTTC.